The sequence of this TCR beta chain was determined in a study of graft-versus-host responses after intestinal transplantation. Study as a whole: Multivisceral, liver-intestinal, or isolated intestinal grafts were transplanted into recipients. Among the recipients, all got anti-thymocyte globulin induction and then tacrolimus and steroids for roughly three years.

The V and J ends lost 10 bases and 7 bases, in that order; junction bases with no gene match: 10. Germline assignment: CDR1 MNHNY and CDR2 SVGAGI (reference sequence). CDR3 size: 14 residues. Notes on this clone: Its cognate antigen is unknown.

Method: immunoSEQ multiplex PCR; TCRdb's copy keeps in-frame clones and lacks some. The sample shows around 92,000 clones, about 84% of them seen only once. Study-wide results and caveats: Early after transplant, HvG declines were associated with peak levels of circulating GvH clones. Within allografts, high graft-versus-host to host-versus-graft clonal ratios were seen among patients with graft-donor T cell macrochimerism.

This chain uses TRBV6-6 with TRBJ1-6, with TRBD1 matching over 7 bases. Here the sequenced sample was PBMCs, taken 255 days after intestinal transplant. The receptor was isolated from a human patient who received an intestinal transplant, so some T cells may come from the graft donor. The CDR3, as DNA: TGTGCCATCCAGGGGGGGACATTCAATTCACCCCTCCACTTT. Translating gives CAIQGGTFNSPLHF.